The clone carrying this T cell receptor beta chain was counted many times. This sample was taken from a study of T cells after yellow fever vaccination. On the study more broadly: Low-cell-number fractions were prepared with SMART-Seq v4 Ultra Low Input. The study, taken as a whole, reports: Compared with primary, the secondary response was weaker and peaked at day 5, not 15. A limited proportion of clonotypes was detected within both the CD4 and CD8 compartments.

Making TCR cDNA involved 5'RACE template switching, which added UMIs and a universal primer site. A single record per CDR3 protein comes from TCRdb applying MiXCR to the 5' RACE reads. The sample consists of roughly 100,000 distinct CDR3 sequences, under 9% of them appearing once. The CDR3 length is 17 residues. Trimming shortened V by 6 bases and J by 5 bases, and 23 bases separated the two germline ends. This clonotype was sampled from a young man who received the YFV17D yellow fever vaccine. Here the sequenced sample was CD8+ T cells not binding an NS4B(214-222) dextramer, sorted from PBMCs, taken roughly 15 days after the first yellow fever vaccination. The gene calls are TRBV12-3 or TRBV12-4 and TRBJ2-1; TRBD2 might be the D (6 bases). In DNA form, the CDR3 reads TGTGCCAGCAGCTCCGGACCCAATGGGGGGAACGACAATGAGCAGTTCTTC. It encodes CASSSGPNGGNDNEQFF.